Following are 12 T cell receptor beta chains from one sample sequenced in a study of CD8+ T cells in alopecia areata. As for treatment: oral pan-JAK inhibitor, 5-10 mg twice daily. Once RNA had been extracted, it was reverse transcribed into cDNA to act as the sequencing template. Using immunoSEQ multiplex PCR, the repertoire was profiled, and TCRdb retains in-frame clones only, with some absent. The data hold 150,000 to 200,000 clones, with about 54% observed a single time. The sequencing here drew on CD4+ T cells sorted from blood, taken around week 55, from a patient treated with tofacitinib. These receptors were taken from a human donor with alopecia areata.

The chain recombines TRBV15 with TRBJ1-5, with D possibly being TRBD1 (5 bases). V dropped 4 bases and J dropped 5 bases, with 15 bases sitting between them. Germline CDR1 reads LNHNV; CDR2 reads YYDKDF (reference sequence). The CDR3 runs 15 residues. The CDR3 loop is CATSTIGGGDQPQHF. The DNA of the CDR3 is TGTGCCACCAGCACGATCGGGGGAGGGGATCAGCCCCAGCATTTT.

A single count supports this clone. A junction end diverges from the germline sequence, so it may reflect a read error. The genes are TRBV19 and TRBJ1-2, with D perhaps matching TRBD1 (6 bases). Germline CDR1 is LNHDA and CDR2 is SQIVND (reference sequence). The CDR3 contains 14 residues. Here the CDR3 DNA reads TGCGCCAGTAGTATAGAGAACAGGGTGTGGGGCTACACCTTC. Amino acid sequence: CASSIENRVWGYTF.

This clone was detected a few times. V and J are TRBV29-1 and TRBJ2-3, with TRBD1 matching over 8 bases. Losses at the gene ends were 1 base for V and 0 bases for J; bases not matched to a gene: 21. This CDR3 has 21 residues. Germline V gives CDR1 SQVTM, CDR2 ANQGSEA. The CDR3 sequence: CSVEVRSVGRGPRPSTDTQYF. The CDR3 nucleotides read TGCAGCGTTGAAGTCAGGTCGGTAGGCAGGGGGCCGCGGCCTAGCACAGATACGCAGTATTTT.

This chain links TRBV11-2 with TRBJ2-7; possibly TRBD1 for D (5 bases). CDR3 length: 15 residues. V was clipped by 0 bases and J by 6 bases, with 15 bases between them. Germline V CDR1 and CDR2: SGHAT, FQNNGV. CDR3 DNA sequence: TGTGCCAGCAGCTTAGATCGCACAGGTTGGGGCGAGCAGTACTTC. Translation gives CASSLDRTGWGEQYF.

The chain employs TRBV29-1 and TRBJ1-2; D remains unclear. Germline assignment: CDR1 SQVTM and CDR2 ANQGSEA. The CDR3 spans 11 residues. V was pared by 2 bases and J by 7 bases, with 8 bases between. This CDR3 is CSVEKLGGYTF. The CDR3 coding sequence is TGCAGCGTTGAAAAATTGGGTGGCTACACCTTC.

Comment on this clone: Other DNA sequences from this sample encode an identical CDR3 as well. The chain carries TRBV29-1 and TRBJ1-1, with TRBD1 identical over 8 bases. CDR3 length: 11 residues. Trimming removed 6 bases from V and 7 bases from J; junction bases left unmatched: 4. The germline V gene encodes CDR1 SQVTM and CDR2 ANQGSEA. CDR3 amino acids: CSVGQGGEAFF. The CDR3 DNA follows: TGCAGCGTAGGACAGGGCGGTGAAGCTTTCTTT.

CDR3 sequence (DNA): TGCGCCAGCAGCTTGAATCTGGGTTACGAGCAGTACTTC. Translating gives CASSLNLGYEQYF. The rearrangement joins TRBV5-1 to TRBJ2-7, with D hard to call. Per germline, CDR1 SGHRS and CDR2 YFSETQ. Trimming left V 1 base short and J 4 bases short, with 9 bases between. CDR3 length: 13 amino acids.

The gene calls are TRBV6-4 and TRBJ2-1, with 7 bases that match TRBD1. This CDR3 region has 15 residues. Germline CDR1 MRHNA, CDR2 SNTAGT. V was pared by 3 bases and J by 2 bases, with 4 bases of the junction left unmatched. The CDR3 spells CASSDRQGPYNEQFF. The CDR3 DNA reads as TGTGCCAGCAGTGATAGACAGGGACCCTACAATGAGCAGTTCTTC.

The chain recombines TRBV4-1 with TRBJ2-2; tentative D call: TRBD2 (6 bases). V shed 1 base and J shed 1 base, with 16 bases lying between them. This CDR3 comprises 18 residues. Germline CDR1 and CDR2: MGHRA and YSYEKL. Written as DNA, the CDR3 is TGCGCCAGCAGCCAAGCTGCTGGGGGGACGGTGAACACCGGGGAGCTGTTTTTT. Protein sequence: CASSQAAGGTVNTGELFF.

V usage is TRBV7-2 and J usage is TRBJ2-3; TRBD2 matches at 7 bases. The length of the CDR3 is 19 residues. Looked up from germline, CDR1 is SGHTA and CDR2 is FQGNSA. Trimming removed 1 base from V and 4 bases from J; junction bases left unmatched: 17. The DNA of the CDR3 is TGTGCCAGCAGCTTAGTGGGCGGGGGTACCCAACCCCTCGCAGATACGCAGTATTTT. Encoded protein: CASSLVGGGTQPLADTQYF.

This clone came up a few times. The chain links TRBV4-2 to TRBJ1-5; the D gene is possibly TRBD1 (5 bases). The CDR3 length is 16 residues. The V gene lost 0 bases and the J gene lost 7 bases, with 16 bases spanning the gap. Germline loops: CDR1 LGHNA, CDR2 YNFKEQ. In DNA, the CDR3 is TGTGCCAGCAGCCAAGACCATCAGGGCCCTCCCCAGCCCCAGCATTTT. Protein sequence: CASSQDHQGPPQPQHF.

This chain joins TRBV29-1 and TRBJ1-1; no clear D. The V gene lost 4 bases and the J gene lost 8 bases, with 14 bases spanning the gap. Per germline, CDR1 SQVTM and CDR2 ANQGSEA. CDR3 length equals 12 residues. The CDR3 protein is CSVVRQREEAFF. CDR3 bases: TGCAGCGTTGTTCGCCAGAGAGAAGAAGCTTTCTTT.